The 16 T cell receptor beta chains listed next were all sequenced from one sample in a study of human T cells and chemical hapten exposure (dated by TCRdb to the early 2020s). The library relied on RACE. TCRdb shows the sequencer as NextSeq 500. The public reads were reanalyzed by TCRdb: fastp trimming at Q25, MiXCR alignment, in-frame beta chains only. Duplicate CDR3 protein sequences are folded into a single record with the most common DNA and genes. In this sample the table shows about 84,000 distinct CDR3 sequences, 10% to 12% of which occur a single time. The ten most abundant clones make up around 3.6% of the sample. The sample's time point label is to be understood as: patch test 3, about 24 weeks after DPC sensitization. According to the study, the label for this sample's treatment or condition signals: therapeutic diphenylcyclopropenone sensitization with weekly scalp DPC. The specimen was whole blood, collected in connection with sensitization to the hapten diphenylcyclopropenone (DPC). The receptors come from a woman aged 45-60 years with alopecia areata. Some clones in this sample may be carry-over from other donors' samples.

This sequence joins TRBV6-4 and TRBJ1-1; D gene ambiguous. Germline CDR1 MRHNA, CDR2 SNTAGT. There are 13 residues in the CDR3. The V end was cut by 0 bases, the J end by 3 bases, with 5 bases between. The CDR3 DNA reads TGTGCCAGCAGTGACTCTATGTACACTGAAGCTTTCTTT. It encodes CASSDSMYTEAFF.

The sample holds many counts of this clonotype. CDR3 sequence reads: CSVIAGVSLGGGELFF. DNA for the CDR3: TGCAGCGTTATAGCGGGCGTGTCGCTTGGGGGCGGGGAGCTGTTTTTT. The J gene is TRBJ2-2, the V gene TRBV29-1; the match to TRBD2 covers 7 bases. V shed 5 bases, J shed 7 bases, and the junction held 16 bases outside the gene matches. The germline CDR1 and CDR2 sequences are SQVTM and ANQGSEA. The CDR3 spans 16 residues.

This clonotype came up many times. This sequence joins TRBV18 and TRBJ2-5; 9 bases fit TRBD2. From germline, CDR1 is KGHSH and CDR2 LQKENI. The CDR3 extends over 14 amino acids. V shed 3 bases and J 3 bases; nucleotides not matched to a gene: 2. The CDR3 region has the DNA TGTGCCAGCTCACCTTTAGCGGGAGAAGAGACCCAGTACTTC. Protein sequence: CASSPLAGEETQYF.

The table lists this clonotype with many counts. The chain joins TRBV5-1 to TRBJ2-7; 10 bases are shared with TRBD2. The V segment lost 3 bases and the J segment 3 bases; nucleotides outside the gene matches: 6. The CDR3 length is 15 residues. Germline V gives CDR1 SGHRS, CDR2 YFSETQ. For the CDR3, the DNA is TGCGCCAGCAGCTCTGGGACTAGCGACGACTACGAGCAGTACTTC. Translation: CASSSGTSDDYEQYF.

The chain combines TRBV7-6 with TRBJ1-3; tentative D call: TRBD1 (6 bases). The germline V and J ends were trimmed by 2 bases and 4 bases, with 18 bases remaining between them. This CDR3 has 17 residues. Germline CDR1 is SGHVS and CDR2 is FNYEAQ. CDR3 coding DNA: TGTGCCAGCAGCTTAAGCCCGGGGGCGATTGCAGGAAACACCATATATTTT. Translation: CASSLSPGAIAGNTIYF. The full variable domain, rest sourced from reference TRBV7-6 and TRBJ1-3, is GAGVSQSPRYKVTKRGQDVALRCDPISGHVSLYWYRQALGQGPEFLTYFNYEAQQDKSGLPNDRFSAERPEGSISTLTIQRTEQRDSAMYRCASSLSPGAIAGNTIYFGEGSWLTVV.

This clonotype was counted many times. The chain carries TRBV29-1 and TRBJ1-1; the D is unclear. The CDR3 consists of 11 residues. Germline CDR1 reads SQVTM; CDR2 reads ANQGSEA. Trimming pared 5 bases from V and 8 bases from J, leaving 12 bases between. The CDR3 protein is CSVKLAREAFF. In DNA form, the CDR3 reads TGCAGCGTTAAACTCGCCAGGGAAGCTTTCTTT. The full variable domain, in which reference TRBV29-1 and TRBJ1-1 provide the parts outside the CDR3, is SAVISQKPSRDICQRGTSLTIQCQVDSQVTMMFWYRQQPGQSLTLIATANQGSEATYESGFVIDKFPISRPNLTFSTLTVSNMSPEDSSIYLCSVKLAREAFFGQGTRLTVV.

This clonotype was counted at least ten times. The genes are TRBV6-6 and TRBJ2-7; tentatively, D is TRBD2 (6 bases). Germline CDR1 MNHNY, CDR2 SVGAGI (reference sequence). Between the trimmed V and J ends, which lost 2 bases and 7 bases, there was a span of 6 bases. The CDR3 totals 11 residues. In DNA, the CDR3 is TGTGCCAGCAGTTACGGAGGGGAGCAGTACTTC. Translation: CASSYGGEQYF.

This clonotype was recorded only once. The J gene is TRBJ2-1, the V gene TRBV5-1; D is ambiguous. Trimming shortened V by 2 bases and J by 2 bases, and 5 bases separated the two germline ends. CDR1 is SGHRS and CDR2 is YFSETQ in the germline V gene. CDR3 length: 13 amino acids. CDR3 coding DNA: TGCGCCAGCAGCTTCGAGCCCTACAATGAGCAGTTCTTC. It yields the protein CASSFEPYNEQFF.

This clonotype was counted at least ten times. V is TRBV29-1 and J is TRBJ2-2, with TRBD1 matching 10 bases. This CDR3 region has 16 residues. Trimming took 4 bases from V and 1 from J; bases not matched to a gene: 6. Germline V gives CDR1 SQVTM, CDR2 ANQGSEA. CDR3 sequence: CSVVGRDRGNTGELFF. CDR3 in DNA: TGCAGCGTTGTCGGTCGGGACAGGGGGAACACCGGGGAGCTGTTTTTT.

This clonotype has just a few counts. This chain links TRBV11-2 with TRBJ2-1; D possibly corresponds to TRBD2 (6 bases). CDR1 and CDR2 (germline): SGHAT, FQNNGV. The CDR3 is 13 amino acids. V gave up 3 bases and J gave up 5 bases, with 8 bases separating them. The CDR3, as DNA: TGTGCCAGCAGCTTGGGACTTAACAATGAGCAGTTCTTC. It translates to CASSLGLNNEQFF.

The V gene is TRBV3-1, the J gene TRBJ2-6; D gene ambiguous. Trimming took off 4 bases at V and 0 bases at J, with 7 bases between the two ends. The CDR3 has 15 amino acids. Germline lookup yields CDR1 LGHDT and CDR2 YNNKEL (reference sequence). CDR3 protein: CASSRTSSGANVLTF. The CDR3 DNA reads TGTGCCAGCAGCCGTACAAGCTCTGGGGCCAACGTCCTGACTTTC.

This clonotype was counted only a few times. The CDR3 nucleotides read TGCAGTGCTAGAGAATGGACTAGCGTAACCTACGAGCAGTACTTC. This translates into CSAREWTSVTYEQYF. The chain uses TRBV20-1 and TRBJ2-7, with 9 bases identical to TRBD2. With V trimmed by 0 bases and J by 2 bases, 5 bases remained unmatched. The CDR3 spans 15 residues. Per the germline V gene, CDR1 is DFQATT and CDR2 is SNEGSKA (reference sequence).

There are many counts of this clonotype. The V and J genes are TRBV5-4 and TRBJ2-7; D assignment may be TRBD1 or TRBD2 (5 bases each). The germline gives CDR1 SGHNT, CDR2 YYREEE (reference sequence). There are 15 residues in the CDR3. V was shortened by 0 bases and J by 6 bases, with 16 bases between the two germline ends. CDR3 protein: CASSLEGPARSEQYF. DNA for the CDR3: TGTGCCAGCAGCTTGGAGGGACCCGCTCGCAGCGAGCAGTACTTC. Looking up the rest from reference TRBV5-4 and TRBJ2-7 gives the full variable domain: ETGVTQSPTHLIKTRGQQVTLRCSSQSGHNTVSWYQQALGQGPQFIFQYYREEENGRGNFPPRFSGLQFPNYSSELNVNALELDDSALYLCASSLEGPARSEQYFGPGTRLTVT.

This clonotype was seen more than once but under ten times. CDR3 bases: TGCAGTGCCGACAGGGAAGAGCAGTACTTC. Translating it yields CSADREEQYF. J is TRBJ2-7 and V is TRBV20-1, with 7 bases identical to TRBD1. The J segment lost 7 bases and the V segment lost 6 bases, leaving 3 bases of the junction unmatched. CDR1 is DFQATT, CDR2 SNEGSKA, per germline (reference sequence). The length of the CDR3 is 10 residues.

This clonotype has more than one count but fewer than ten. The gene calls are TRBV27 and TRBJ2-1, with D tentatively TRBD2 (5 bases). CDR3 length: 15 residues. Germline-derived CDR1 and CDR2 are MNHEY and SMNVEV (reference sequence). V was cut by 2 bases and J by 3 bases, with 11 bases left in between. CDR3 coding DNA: TGTGCCAGCAGTTTAAGGTGGGAGCGCTACAATGAGCAGTTCTTC. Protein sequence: CASSLRWERYNEQFF.

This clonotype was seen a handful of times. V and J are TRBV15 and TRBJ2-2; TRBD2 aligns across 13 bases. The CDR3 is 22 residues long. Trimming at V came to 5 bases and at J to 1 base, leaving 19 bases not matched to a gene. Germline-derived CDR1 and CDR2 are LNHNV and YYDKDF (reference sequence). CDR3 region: CATSHPGTKRLAGGVNTGELFF. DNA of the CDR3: TGTGCCACCAGCCACCCTGGAACCAAAAGACTAGCGGGAGGAGTGAACACCGGGGAGCTGTTTTTT. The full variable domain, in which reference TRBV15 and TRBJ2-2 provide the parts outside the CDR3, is DAMVIQNPRYQVTQFGKPVTLSCSQTLNHNVMYWYQQKSSQAPKLLFHYYDKDFNNEADTPDNFQSRRPNTSFCFLDIRSPGLGDTAMYLCATSHPGTKRLAGGVNTGELFFGEGSRLTVL.